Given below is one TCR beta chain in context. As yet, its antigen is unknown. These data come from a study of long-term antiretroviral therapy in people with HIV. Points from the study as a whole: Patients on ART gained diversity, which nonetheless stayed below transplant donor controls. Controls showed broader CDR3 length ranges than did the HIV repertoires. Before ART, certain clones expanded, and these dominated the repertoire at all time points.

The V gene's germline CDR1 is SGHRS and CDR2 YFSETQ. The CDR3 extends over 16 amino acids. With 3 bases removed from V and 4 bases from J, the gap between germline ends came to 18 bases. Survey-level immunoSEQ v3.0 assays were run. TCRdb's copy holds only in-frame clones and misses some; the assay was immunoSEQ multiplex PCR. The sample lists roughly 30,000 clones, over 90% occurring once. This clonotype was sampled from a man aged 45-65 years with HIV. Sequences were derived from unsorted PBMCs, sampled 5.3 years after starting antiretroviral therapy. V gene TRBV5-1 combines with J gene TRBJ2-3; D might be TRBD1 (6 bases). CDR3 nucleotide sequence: TGCGCCAGCAGCTCGGAACCCAGGGGTAGGGCAGATACGCAGTATTTT. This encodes CASSSEPRGRADTQYF.